This TCR beta chain appears in the sequencing data of a study of T cells in Graves' hyperthyroidism and ophthalmopathy. General study findings and limits: Researchers found most expanded thyroid clonotypes above 0.001 in blood as well.

With respect to this clonotype: Its specificity is not known.

Amplified TCR beta CDR3 regions came from RNA transcripts. The TCR CDR3 was amplified in a first-round RT-PCR using the HTBI primer set. In TCRdb, the multiplex PCR reads were re-called with MiXCR into one record per CDR3 protein. The table includes hundreds of thousands of distinct CDR3 sequences, roughly 13% detected once. Patients aged 18 to 65 with hyperthyroidism were newly diagnosed, with duration under 2 months. The length of the CDR3 is 12 residues. Germline V gene lookup returns CDR1 KGHSH and CDR2 LQKENI. Trimming cost V 5 bases and J 6 bases; bases outside gene matches: 4. The sequenced material came from blood. This receptor was identified in a woman younger than 45 with Graves' hyperthyroidism that later progressed to Graves' ophthalmopathy. The rearrangement uses TRBV18 and TRBJ2-7, with 7 bases that match TRBD1. The CDR3 nucleotides are TGTGCCAGCTCAGGGACAGTAAGCGAGCAGTACTTC. It encodes CASSGTVSEQYF.